These 31 T cell receptor beta chains were all obtained from the same sample, sequenced in a study of PD-1 blockade in classical Hodgkin lymphoma. The patients all showed relapse after autologous stem cell transplantation, while their brentuximab vedotin exposure varied. TCRdb keeps only in-frame clones here, not all; method: immunoSEQ multiplex PCR. Altogether about 9,100 clones are present, 80% to 95% being singletons, with the ten largest covering roughly an eighth. This sample comprised peripheral blood mononuclear cells (PBMCs), obtained at baseline. The receptors were gathered from a human donor with classical Hodgkin lymphoma.

This rearrangement joins TRBV27 to TRBJ2-7; 9 nucleotides match TRBD2. Germline values: CDR1 MNHEY, CDR2 SMNVEV (reference sequence). This CDR3 is built from 15 residues. Trimming took 1 base from V and 2 from J; bases not matched to a gene: 3. The CDR3: CASSLWAGGPYEQYF. The CDR3 bases are TGTGCCAGCAGTTTATGGGCGGGAGGGCCCTACGAGCAGTACTTC.

V usage is TRBV9 and J usage is TRBJ2-3; no clear D. The V gene lost 1 base and the J gene lost 4 bases, with 13 bases spanning the gap. CDR3 length: 15 residues. Germline V gene sequence: CDR1 SGDLS, CDR2 YYNGEE. Here the CDR3 reads CASSVTSTSADTQYF. The CDR3 DNA is TGTGCCAGCAGCGTAACTTCCACCTCAGCAGATACGCAGTATTTT.

This chain's CDR3 is CASGVGGIAYNEQFF. DNA for the CDR3: TGTGCCAGTGGGGTTGGGGGGATCGCCTACAATGAGCAGTTCTTC. This chain connects TRBV19 to TRBJ2-1; TRBD2 is a possible D gene (6 bases). The CDR3 is made up of 15 amino acids. V lost 8 bases to trimming and J lost 2 bases, with 16 bases between them. Per the germline V gene, CDR1 is LNHDA and CDR2 is SQIVND (reference sequence).

The V call is TRBV5-8, the J call TRBJ2-7, with D hard to call. Germline V gives CDR1 SGHTS, CDR2 YDEGEE. This CDR3 region has 13 residues. Trimming cost V 0 bases and J 7 bases, with 11 bases left between them. The CDR3 is CASSLGVVAEQYF. CDR3 DNA sequence: TGTGCCAGCAGCTTGGGGGTTGTCGCTGAGCAGTACTTC.

The CDR3 nucleotides are TGTGCCAGCAGCGTAGCGGGAGGGAACACAGATACGCAGTATTTT. Its protein is CASSVAGGNTDTQYF. The J gene is TRBJ2-3, the V gene TRBV9, with 8 bases lining up with TRBD2. The germline V gene encodes CDR1 SGDLS and CDR2 YYNGEE. V trimming: 0 bases; J trimming: 2 bases; junction bases outside the gene matches: 2. The CDR3 loop spans 15 amino acids.

The chain is built from TRBV11-3 and TRBJ1-3, with 7 nucleotides matching TRBD1. V lost 5 bases to trimming and J lost 2 bases; unmatched junction nucleotides: 9. Germline CDR1 reads SGHNT; CDR2 reads YENEEA. This CDR3 region has 16 residues. CDR3 region: CASSRSKGQTGNTIYF. The CDR3 region has the DNA TGTGCCAGCAGCCGGAGCAAGGGACAGACTGGAAACACCATATATTTT.

This sequence joins TRBV7-3 and TRBJ2-2; the D is unclear. The germline V gene encodes CDR1 SGHTA and CDR2 FQGTGA. V lost 4 bases, J lost 3 bases, and 3 bases lay in between. The CDR3 consists of 12 residues. The DNA for the CDR3 is TGTGCCAGCAGCTCCGACACCGGGGAGCTGTTTTTT. As protein: CASSSDTGELFF. Filled out from reference TRBV7-3 and TRBJ2-2, the complete variable domain reads GAGVSQTPSNKVTEKGKYVELRCDPISGHTALYWYRQSLGQGPEFLIYFQGTGAADDSGLPNDRFFAVRPEGSVSTLKIQRTERGDSAVYLCASSSDTGELFFGEGSRLTVL.

V usage is TRBV5-5 and J usage is TRBJ2-3, with TRBD2 matching over 8 bases. The length of the CDR3 is 18 residues. Trimming at V came to 4 bases and at J to 0 bases, leaving 13 bases not matched to a gene. Germline V gene lookup returns CDR1 SGHKS and CDR2 YYEKEE (reference sequence). In nucleotides, the CDR3 is TGTGCCAGCAGCGAACGACTAGCGCTTATTACTAGCACAGATACGCAGTATTTT. It yields the protein CASSERLALITSTDTQYF.

This clone was counted a single time. The rearrangement links TRBV7-6 to TRBJ2-7; perhaps TRBD1 as D (5 bases). CDR1 and CDR2 from the germline V gene are SGHVS and FNYEAQ. Trimming left V 6 bases short and J 1 base short, with 7 bases between. This CDR3 has 12 residues. CDR3 loop: CASRGPSYEQYF. CDR3 in DNA: TGTGCCAGCAGGGGGCCTTCCTACGAGCAGTACTTC. Variable domain in full (rest from reference TRBV7-6 and TRBJ2-7): GAGVSQSPRYKVTKRGQDVALRCDPISGHVSLYWYRQALGQGPEFLTYFNYEAQQDKSGLPNDRFSAERPEGSISTLTIQRTEQRDSAMYRCASRGPSYEQYFGPGTRLTVT.

In its sample, this clone was seen once. V and J are TRBV25-1 and TRBJ2-2; possibly TRBD1 for D (5 bases). CDR1 and CDR2 from the germline V gene are MGHDK and SYGVNS. Between the trimmed V and J ends, which lost 0 bases and 3 bases, there was a span of 5 bases. CDR3 length: 14 residues. The CDR3 bases are TGTGCCAGCAGTGAATACAGGGACACCGGGGAGCTGTTTTTT. Encoded protein: CASSEYRDTGELFF.

The rearrangement links TRBV5-1 to TRBJ2-7, with a weak D call TRBD2 (8 bases). Germline lookup yields CDR1 SGHRS and CDR2 YFSETQ. The ends were cut back, 3 bases at V and 0 bases at J, with 13 bases in the middle. This CDR3 is built from 15 residues. CDR3 amino acids: CASSWRGDSSYEQYF. CDR3 bases: TGCGCCAGCAGCTGGCGGGGGGACAGCTCCTACGAGCAGTACTTC.

J is TRBJ2-2 and V is TRBV7-3; no reliable D call. Per the germline V gene, CDR1 is SGHTA and CDR2 is FQGTGA. CDR3 length equals 15 residues. V gave up 2 bases and J gave up 2 bases, with 9 bases separating them. The CDR3 reads CASSLVGLNTGELFF. CDR3 DNA sequence: TGTGCCAGCAGCTTAGTGGGGTTAAACACCGGGGAGCTGTTTTTT.

This chain links TRBV19 with TRBJ1-6, with D hard to call. V was pared by 1 base and J by 6 bases, with 7 bases between. The CDR3 is 14 amino acids. From germline, CDR1 is LNHDA and CDR2 SQIVND (reference sequence). This CDR3 is CASSIGQLNSPLHF. In nucleotides, the CDR3 is TGTGCCAGTAGTATAGGGCAGCTTAATTCACCCCTCCACTTT.

This sequence joins TRBV7-3 and TRBJ2-3; the match to TRBD2 covers 11 bases. The length of the CDR3 is 16 residues. CDR1 SGHTA and CDR2 FQGTGA come from the germline V gene. The V and J ends lost 5 bases and 4 bases, in that order; junction bases with no gene match: 8. This CDR3 is CASSPSLGLAADTQYF. The DNA of the CDR3 is TGTGCCAGCAGCCCCTCCTTGGGACTAGCGGCAGATACGCAGTATTTT.

This chain joins TRBV30 and TRBJ2-1; tentatively, D is TRBD2 (5 bases). The CDR3 is 14 amino acids. The germline CDR1 and CDR2 sequences are GTSNPN and SVGIG (reference sequence). Between the trimmed V and J ends, which lost 2 bases and 7 bases, there was a span of 15 bases. The CDR3 loop is CAWSQGKLVNEQFF. The CDR3 DNA is TGTGCCTGGAGTCAAGGCAAACTAGTTAATGAGCAGTTCTTC.

This chain connects TRBV27 to TRBJ2-1, with D tentatively TRBD1 (5 bases). The CDR3 is made up of 11 amino acids. V shed 6 bases and J shed 8 bases, with 8 bases lying between them. In germline, CDR1 is MNHEY, CDR2 SMNVEV (reference sequence). The DNA of the CDR3 is TGTGCCAGCAGGTTGGGGCATGAGCAGTTCTTC. It is translated as CASRLGHEQFF.

CDR3 sequence: CASSLYPGRTDTQYF. CDR3 bases: TGTGCCAGCAGTTTATATCCAGGACGCACAGATACGCAGTATTTT. The V gene is TRBV27, the J gene TRBJ2-3; D gene unclear. Germline CDR1 is MNHEY and CDR2 is SMNVEV (reference sequence). The CDR3 is made up of 15 amino acids. V was shortened by 1 base and J by 1 base, with 9 bases between the two germline ends.

This clone has only one observation. The rearrangement uses TRBV7-6 and TRBJ2-1, with 9 bases fitting TRBD2. The trim removed 1 base at V and 7 bases at J, leaving 2 bases unmatched. The CDR3 has 14 residues. In germline, CDR1 is SGHVS, CDR2 FNYEAQ. The chain's CDR3 is CASSLVLAGNEQFF. CDR3 nucleotides: TGTGCCAGCAGCTTAGTGCTAGCGGGAAATGAGCAGTTCTTC. Filled out from reference TRBV7-6 and TRBJ2-1, the complete variable domain reads GAGVSQSPRYKVTKRGQDVALRCDPISGHVSLYWYRQALGQGPEFLTYFNYEAQQDKSGLPNDRFSAERPEGSISTLTIQRTEQRDSAMYRCASSLVLAGNEQFFGPGTRLTVL.

This clone was recorded a few times. The chain employs TRBV15 and TRBJ2-7, with 8 bases that match TRBD2. With 5 bases clipped from V and 3 bases from J, the junction kept 6 bases outside the gene matches. This CDR3 has 14 amino acids. Germline CDR1 LNHNV, CDR2 YYDKDF (reference sequence). The CDR3 spells CATSRLAGNYEQYF. CDR3 DNA sequence: TGTGCCACCAGCCGGTTAGCGGGGAACTACGAGCAGTACTTC.

CDR3 loop: CASDQGEPSTDTQYF. The CDR3 coding sequence is TGTGCCAGCGACCAGGGAGAACCTAGCACAGATACGCAGTATTTT. The chain links TRBV28 to TRBJ2-3; D is perhaps TRBD1 or TRBD2 (5 bases each). V lost 8 bases to trimming and J lost 0 bases, with 15 bases between them. The CDR3 spans 15 residues. The germline CDR1 and CDR2 sequences are MDHEN and SYDVKM.

The chain is built from TRBV5-6 and TRBJ1-4; 7 bases are shared with TRBD1. The CDR3 is made up of 15 amino acids. From germline, CDR1 is SGHDT and CDR2 YYEEEE. Germline trimming cut 3 bases from V and 4 bases from J; bases unmatched to any gene: 6. CDR3 in amino acids: CASSSDRAYNEKLFF. The CDR3 DNA reads as TGTGCCAGCAGCTCAGACAGGGCCTATAATGAAAAACTGTTTTTT.

V gene TRBV25-1 combines with J gene TRBJ2-7, with a tentative D call TRBD2 (6 bases). V gave up 1 base and J gave up 3 bases, with 13 bases separating them. Germline loops: CDR1 MGHDK, CDR2 SYGVNS. This CDR3 has 15 amino acids. CDR3 region: CASSELGGQGYEQYF. CDR3 DNA sequence: TGTGCCAGCAGTGAATTAGGAGGGCAGGGCTACGAGCAGTACTTC.

V usage is TRBV7-3 and J usage is TRBJ2-3; D gene unclear. With 6 bases removed from V and 0 bases from J, the gap between germline ends came to 16 bases. The germline V gene encodes CDR1 SGHTA and CDR2 FQGTGA. CDR3 size: 16 residues. In DNA form, the CDR3 reads TGTGCCAGCAGTCTGAACGGACCCATAAGCACAGATACGCAGTATTTT. Its protein product is CASSLNGPISTDTQYF.

The J gene is TRBJ2-1, the V gene TRBV6-5, with 10 bases matching TRBD2. This CDR3 comprises 15 residues. The ends lost 5 bases at V and 5 bases at J; junction bases unmatched: 6. Germline values: CDR1 MNHEY, CDR2 SVGAGI. The DNA of the CDR3 is TGTGCCAGCAGTCAAGGACTAGCGGAAAACAATGAGCAGTTCTTC. This translates into CASSQGLAENNEQFF.

The DNA of the CDR3 is TGCGCCAGCAGTACCAGGGGGAGTGAGCAGTTCTTC. Its translation: CASSTRGSEQFF. The chain uses TRBV4-1 and TRBJ2-1, with 7 bases fitting TRBD1. J lost 9 bases, V lost 6 bases, and 5 bases had no gene match. The V gene's germline CDR1 is MGHRA and CDR2 YSYEKL. This CDR3 is built from 12 residues.

The J gene is TRBJ2-2, the V gene TRBV11-3; D is possibly TRBD1 (5 bases). V dropped 7 bases and J dropped 6 bases, with 12 bases sitting between them. The CDR3 totals 13 residues. Germline CDR1 is SGHNT and CDR2 is YENEEA. The CDR3 DNA follows: TGTGCCAGCAAAGAGACAGTACCCGGGGAGCTGTTTTTT. Translated, it gives CASKETVPGELFF.

The rearrangement joins TRBV2 to TRBJ2-7; 8 nucleotides agree with TRBD2. Looked up from germline, CDR1 is SNHLY and CDR2 is FYNNEI. V was clipped by 6 bases and J by 3 bases; unmatched bases: 10. The CDR3 has 15 amino acids. CDR3 DNA: TGTGCCAGCAGCCCGGGTAGCGGGGTCCTCTACGAGCAGTACTTC. Protein product: CASSPGSGVLYEQYF. The full variable domain, rest sourced from reference TRBV2 and TRBJ2-7, is EPEVTQTPSHQVTQMGQEVILRCVPISNHLYFYWYRQILGQKVEFLVSFYNNEISEKSEIFDDQFSVERPDGSNFTLKIRSTKLEDSAMYFCASSPGSGVLYEQYFGPGTRLTVT.

The CDR3 reads CASSQWAKLEQYF. CDR3 DNA: TGTGCCAGCTCCCAATGGGCTAAGTTGGAGCAGTACTTC. The genes are TRBV18 and TRBJ2-7; D is unresolved. Trimming left V 6 bases short and J 7 bases short, with 16 bases between. This CDR3 is 13 amino acids long. Germline V gene data show CDR1 as KGHSH and CDR2 as LQKENI.

This CDR3 reads CASSFEGVRYGYTF. The DNA for the CDR3 is TGCGCCAGCAGCTTTGAGGGGGTTCGCTATGGCTACACCTTC. The gene calls are TRBV5-1 and TRBJ1-2, with D possibly TRBD1 on 6 matching bases. Trimming took off 2 bases at V and 4 bases at J, with 12 bases between the two ends. This CDR3 region has 14 residues. The germline gives CDR1 SGHRS, CDR2 YFSETQ.

V and J are TRBV6-1 and TRBJ2-7, with D unclear. Germline lookup yields CDR1 MNHNS and CDR2 SASEGT. Trimming cost V 6 bases and J 4 bases, with 10 bases left between them. The CDR3 consists of 12 residues. The CDR3, as DNA: TGTGCCAGCAGGCAACAGAGATACGAGCAGTACTTC. It translates to CASRQQRYEQYF.

This chain's CDR3 is CASSWGAGGANVLTF. As DNA, the CDR3 is TGCGCCAGCAGCTGGGGGGCTGGCGGGGCCAACGTCCTGACTTTC. The chain combines TRBV5-1 with TRBJ2-6; D could derive from TRBD1 or TRBD2 (6 bases each). CDR3 length: 15 amino acids. V was trimmed by 3 bases and J by 4 bases, leaving 11 bases between them. The germline V gene has CDR1 SGHRS and CDR2 YFSETQ.